The next 12 T cell receptor beta chains were all read from a single sample in a study of molecular identifiers for immune sequencing clone quantification. TCRdb recomputed calls from the PCR reads with MiXCR, one row per CDR3 protein. The sample contains around 460,000 distinct CDR3 sequences, roughly a fifth of which appear only once. Sequences were obtained from naive CD8+ T cells from blood, with Jurkat cell RNA spiked in. As to subset: FACS-sorted CD8+CD4-CCR7+CD45RA+ naive T cells. Every receptor here comes from a human donor in good health. Some libraries in this study had Jurkat cell RNA spiked in.

Only a few counts were recorded for this clonotype. This chain joins TRBV7-9 and TRBJ2-4, with a possible D match to TRBD2 (5 bases). The germline CDR1 and CDR2 sequences are SEHNR and FQNEAQ (reference sequence). V shed 5 bases and J shed 0 bases, with 29 bases lying between them. The CDR3 consists of 21 residues. The CDR3 region has the DNA TGTGCCAGCAGCACCCTTCCCGCTGAGCCGGGGTCGCGAGTAGCCAAAAACATTCAGTACTTC. Translation: CASSTLPAEPGSRVAKNIQYF.

Only a few counts were recorded for this clonotype. CDR3 sequence (DNA): TGCAGTGCTATGGAGGCTAGCGGGTCTTACTCCTACGAGCAGTACTTC. Protein product: CSAMEASGSYSYEQYF. The V call is TRBV20-1, the J call TRBJ2-7; 8 bases line up with TRBD2. This CDR3 spans 16 amino acids. CDR1 and CDR2 from the germline V gene are DFQATT and SNEGSKA (reference sequence). V dropped 4 bases and J dropped 0; count of bases not matched to a gene: 11.

In its sample, this clonotype was seen many times. The chain links TRBV28 to TRBJ1-1; maybe TRBD1 (6 bases). Germline V gene data show CDR1 as MDHEN and CDR2 as SYDVKM. The V end was cut by 2 bases, the J end by 0 bases, with 7 bases between. This CDR3 comprises 14 residues. The CDR3 DNA is TGTGCCAGCAGTTTAAGGGGGATGAACACTGAAGCTTTCTTT. Protein sequence: CASSLRGMNTEAFF.

This clonotype was seen repeatedly, ten times or more. V gene TRBV29-1 combines with J gene TRBJ1-1; a weak D match, TRBD1 (5 bases). CDR3 length: 16 residues. From germline, CDR1 is SQVTM and CDR2 ANQGSEA. V was pared by 4 bases and J by 0 bases, with 18 bases between. CDR3 protein: CSVVGGAGGLNTEAFF. As DNA, the CDR3 is TGCAGCGTTGTAGGTGGGGCGGGAGGCTTGAACACTGAAGCTTTCTTT.

This clonotype has ten or more counts. The chain uses TRBV7-9 and TRBJ1-5; 7 nucleotides agree with TRBD1. CDR1 and CDR2 from the germline V gene are SEHNR and FQNEAQ (reference sequence). This CDR3 is built from 14 residues. The trim removed 4 bases at V and 0 bases at J, leaving 0 bases unmatched. The CDR3 region is CASSSGGSNQPQHF. The CDR3 DNA is TGTGCCAGCAGCTCAGGGGGTAGCAATCAGCCCCAGCATTTT. The full variable domain, completed using reference TRBV7-9 and TRBJ1-5, is DTGVSQNPRHKITKRGQNVTFRCDPISEHNRLYWYRQTLGQGPEFLTYFQNEAQLEKSRLLSDRFSAERPKGSFSTLEIQRTEQGDSAMYLCASSSGGSNQPQHFGDGTRLSIL.

This clonotype was observed a handful of times. CDR3 coding DNA: TGTGCCAGCAGCTTATTGGGACAAGGGCCCGATACGCAGTATTTT. Protein: CASSLLGQGPDTQYF. The V gene is TRBV7-9, the J gene TRBJ2-3, with a possible D match to TRBD1 (6 bases). Germline CDR1 SEHNR, CDR2 FQNEAQ (reference sequence). V shed 2 bases and J shed 6 bases, with 15 bases lying between them. The length of the CDR3 is 15 residues.

At least ten counts were recorded for this clonotype. The J gene is TRBJ2-2, the V gene TRBV27, with 8 nucleotides matching TRBD1. This CDR3 spans 15 amino acids. The V gene's germline CDR1 is MNHEY and CDR2 SMNVEV (reference sequence). J gave up 5 bases and V 6 bases, and 8 bases lay outside the gene matches. The CDR3 sequence is CASSSRTGLTGELFF. For the CDR3, the DNA is TGTGCCAGCAGCTCCAGGACAGGGTTGACCGGGGAGCTGTTTTTT.

This clonotype was observed a few times. The J gene is TRBJ2-1, the V gene TRBV2; 7 bases are shared with TRBD2. V gave up 4 bases and J gave up 2 bases; unmatched junction bases: 5. Germline V lookup: CDR1 SNHLY, CDR2 FYNNEI. There are 15 residues in the CDR3. The CDR3 nucleotides are TGTGCCAGCAGTGTGGCGGGAGTCGCCTACAATGAGCAGTTCTTC. This translates into CASSVAGVAYNEQFF.

This clonotype was counted at least ten times. The V gene is TRBV7-2, the J gene TRBJ1-5, with 7 bases fitting TRBD1. Germline V gene data show CDR1 as SGHTA and CDR2 as FQGNSA. This CDR3 spans 17 amino acids. J gave up 6 bases and V 1 base, and 12 bases lay outside the gene matches. The CDR3 is CASSLVVRGRKCQPQHF. CDR3 coding DNA: TGTGCCAGCAGCTTAGTTGTAAGGGGGCGGAAGTGTCAGCCCCAGCATTTT. Looking up the rest from reference TRBV7-2 and TRBJ1-5 gives the full variable domain: GAGVSQSPSNKVTEKGKDVELRCDPISGHTALYWYRQSLGQGLEFLIYFQGNSAPDKSGLPSDRFSAERTGGSVSTLTIQRTQQEDSAVYLCASSLVVRGRKCQPQHFGDGTRLSIL.

This clonotype was seen a single time. This may be a read error, as it is one base from a much larger clone. The chain uses TRBV6-4 and TRBJ1-1, with D possibly matching TRBD1 (6 bases). This CDR3 is built from 14 residues. Germline V lookup: CDR1 MRHNA, CDR2 SNTAGT. In nucleotides, the CDR3 is TGTGCCAGCAGTGGACAGGTAATGAACGCTGAAGCTTTCTTT. This sequence encodes CASSGQVMNAEAFF.

There are many counts of this clonotype. In DNA form, the CDR3 reads TGCAGTGCTAGATTCGAGGCCACAGCTTTCTTT. The encoded protein is CSARFEATAFF. The chain links TRBV20-1 to TRBJ1-1; D not resolved. V dropped 2 bases and J dropped 10 bases, with 11 bases sitting between them. Germline V gene sequence: CDR1 DFQATT, CDR2 SNEGSKA (reference sequence). The CDR3 totals 11 residues.

This clonotype was observed many times. This rearrangement joins TRBV7-6 to TRBJ2-3; 8 nucleotides line up with TRBD2. The germline CDR1 and CDR2 sequences are SGHVS and FNYEAQ. The CDR3 sequence is 19 residues long. V was clipped by 1 base and J by 2 bases; unmatched bases: 14. CDR3 loop: CASSLGVQAGAVYTDTQYF. The CDR3 bases are TGTGCCAGCAGCTTAGGTGTGCAAGCGGGGGCCGTCTACACAGATACGCAGTATTTT.